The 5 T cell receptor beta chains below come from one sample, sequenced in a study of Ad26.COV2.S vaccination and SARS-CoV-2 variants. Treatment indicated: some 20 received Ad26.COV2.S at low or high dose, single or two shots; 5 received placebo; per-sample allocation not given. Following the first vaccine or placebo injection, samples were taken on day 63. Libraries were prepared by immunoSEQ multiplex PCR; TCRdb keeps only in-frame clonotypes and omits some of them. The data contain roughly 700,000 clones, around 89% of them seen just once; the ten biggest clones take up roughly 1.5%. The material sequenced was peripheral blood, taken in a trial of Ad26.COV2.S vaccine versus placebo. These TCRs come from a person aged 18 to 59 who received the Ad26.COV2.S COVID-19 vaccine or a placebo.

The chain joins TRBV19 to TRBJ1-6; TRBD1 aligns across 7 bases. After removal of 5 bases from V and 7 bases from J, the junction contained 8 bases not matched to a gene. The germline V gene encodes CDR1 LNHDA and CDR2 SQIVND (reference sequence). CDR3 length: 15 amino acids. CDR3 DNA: TGTGCCAGTAGTGCCGGACAGGTCGCGAATTCACCCCTCCACTTT. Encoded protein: CASSAGQVANSPLHF. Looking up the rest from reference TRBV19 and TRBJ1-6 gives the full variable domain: DGGITQSPKYLFRKEGQNVTLSCEQNLNHDAMYWYRQDPGQGLRLIYYSQIVNDFQKGDIAEGYSVSREKKESFPLTVTSAQKNPTAFYLCASSAGQVANSPLHFGNGTRLTVT.

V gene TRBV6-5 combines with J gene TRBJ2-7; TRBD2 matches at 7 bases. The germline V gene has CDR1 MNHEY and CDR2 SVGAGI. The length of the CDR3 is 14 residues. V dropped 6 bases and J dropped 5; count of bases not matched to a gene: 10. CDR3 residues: CASSRNLGGNEQYF. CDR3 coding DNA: TGTGCCAGCAGCCGAAATCTGGGAGGGAACGAGCAGTACTTC.

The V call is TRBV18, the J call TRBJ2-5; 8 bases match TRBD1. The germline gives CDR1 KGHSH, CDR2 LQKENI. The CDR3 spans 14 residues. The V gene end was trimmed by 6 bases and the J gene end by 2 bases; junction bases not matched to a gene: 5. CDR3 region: CASSGTGGQETQYF. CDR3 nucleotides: TGTGCCAGCTCCGGGACAGGAGGTCAAGAGACCCAGTACTTC.

CDR3 DNA sequence: TGTGCCAGCAGCAATACTAGCGGGAGTGGAAGGACAGATACGCAGTATTTT. Its protein product is CASSNTSGSGRTDTQYF. The J gene is TRBJ2-3, the V gene TRBV21-1; TRBD2 is the table's D call and was not checked against the DNA. TRBV21-1 has pseudogene status. This CDR3 is 17 amino acids long.

The CDR3 DNA reads as TGTGCCAGCAGTGAAAGCCGGGACAGCCTCTCTGGGGCCAACGTCCTGACTTTC. Residues: CASSESRDSLSGANVLTF. V usage is TRBV6-1 and J usage is TRBJ2-6, with 7 bases matching TRBD1. Trimming removed 2 bases from V and 0 bases from J; junction bases left unmatched: 7. The germline CDR1 and CDR2 sequences are MNHNS and SASEGT. CDR3 length: 18 amino acids.